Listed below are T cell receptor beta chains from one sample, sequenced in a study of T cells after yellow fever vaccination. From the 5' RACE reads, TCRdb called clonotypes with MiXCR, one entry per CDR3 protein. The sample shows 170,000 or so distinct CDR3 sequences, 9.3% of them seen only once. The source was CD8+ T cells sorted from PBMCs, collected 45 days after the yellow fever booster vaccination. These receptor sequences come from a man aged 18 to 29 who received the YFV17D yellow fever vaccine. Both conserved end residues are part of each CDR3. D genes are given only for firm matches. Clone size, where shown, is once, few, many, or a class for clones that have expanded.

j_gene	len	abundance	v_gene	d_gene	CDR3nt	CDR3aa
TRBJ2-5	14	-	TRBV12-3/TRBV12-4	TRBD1	TGTGCCAGCAGTCCAACAGGGGGGCAAGAGACCCAGTACTTC	CASSPTGGQETQYF
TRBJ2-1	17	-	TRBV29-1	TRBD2	TGCAGCGTACCCATACTAATTCGCGGGGGGTTCTCAGGTGAGCAGTTCTTC	CSVPILIRGGFSGEQFF
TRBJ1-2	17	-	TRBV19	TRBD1	TGTGCCAGTGATTCTACCCGGGACAGGGGGCTTCACTATGGCTACACCTTC	CASDSTRDRGLHYGYTF
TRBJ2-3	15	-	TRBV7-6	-	TGTGCCAGCAGCGAGTTGGGGGGACCCACAGATACGCAGTATTTT	CASSELGGPTDTQYF
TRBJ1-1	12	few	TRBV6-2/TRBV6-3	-	TGTGCCAGCAGTCAGGGGACGTTTGAAGCTTTCTTT	CASSQGTFEAFF
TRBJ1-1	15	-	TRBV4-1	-	TGCGCCAGCAGCCATGATCCGGGCCTGAACACTGAAGCTTTCTTT	CASSHDPGLNTEAFF
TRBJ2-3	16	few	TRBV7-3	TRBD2	TGTGCCAGCAGCTTAAGGGGACGGGGGGGCCCATATACGCAGTATTTT	CASSLRGRGGPYTQYF
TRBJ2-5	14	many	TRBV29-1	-	TGCAGCGTTGAGACCGGGGACTTGCCAGAGACCCAGTACTTC	CSVETGDLPETQYF
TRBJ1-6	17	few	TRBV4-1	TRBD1	TGCGCCAGCAGCCAAGTCCCAGGACAGGGTATTCATTCACCCCTCCACTTT	CASSQVPGQGIHSPLHF
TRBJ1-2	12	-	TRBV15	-	TGTGCCACCAGCAGAACCAGGAGGGACTACACCTTC	CATSRTRRDYTF
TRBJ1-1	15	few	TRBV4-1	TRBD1	TGCGCCAGCAGCCAGTGGACAGGGGGGAGCACTGAAGCTTTCTTT	CASSQWTGGSTEAFF
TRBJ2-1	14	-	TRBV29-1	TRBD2	TGCATTGTTACCGGACTAGCGGCCTACAATGAGCAGTTCTTC	CIVTGLAAYNEQFF
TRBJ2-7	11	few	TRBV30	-	TGTGCCTGGGGGGACGCGGCCGAGCAGTACTTC	CAWGDAAEQYF
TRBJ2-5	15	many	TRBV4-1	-	TGCGCCAGCAGCCAAGGATCGGAGCTTCCAGAGACCCAGTACTTC	CASSQGSELPETQYF
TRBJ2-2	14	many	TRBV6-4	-	TGTGCCAGCAGTGACTCAGGGGATAACGGGGAGCTGTTTTTT	CASSDSGDNGELFF
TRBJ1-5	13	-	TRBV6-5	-	TGTGCCAGTAGTAGTAGTAGCAATCAGCCCCAGCATTTT	CASSSSSNQPQHF
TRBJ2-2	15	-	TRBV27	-	TGTGCCAGCAGTTCACAGGGTGCTTTTCCCGGGGAGCTGTTTTTT	CASSSQGAFPGELFF
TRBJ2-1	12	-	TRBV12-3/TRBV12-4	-	TGTGCCAGCAGTTTGGGAGACCCGGAGCAGTTCTTC	CASSLGDPEQFF
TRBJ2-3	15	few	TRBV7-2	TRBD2	TGTGCCAGCAGCTTAAGGGGACTAGCGACAGATACGCAGTATTTT	CASSLRGLATDTQYF
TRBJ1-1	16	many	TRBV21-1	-	TGTGCCAGCAGCAAAGATGGGCAGGATATGAACACTGAAGCTTTCTTT	CASSKDGQDMNTEAFF
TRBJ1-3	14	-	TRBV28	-	TGTGCCAGCACCGACCTCGGGGTTGGCGACACCATATATTTT	CASTDLGVGDTIYF
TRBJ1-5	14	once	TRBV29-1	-	TGCAGCGTTCAATCGGAGAGCGCGAATCAGCCCCAGCATTTT	CSVQSESANQPQHF
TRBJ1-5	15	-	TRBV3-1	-	TGTGCCAGCAGCCAAGATTCCCAAAGCAATCAGCCCCAGCATTTT	CASSQDSQSNQPQHF
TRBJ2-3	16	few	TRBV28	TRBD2	TGTGCCAGCAGCACAGCGGGGGGGCTGTTAAGAGATACGCAGTATTTT	CASSTAGGLLRDTQYF
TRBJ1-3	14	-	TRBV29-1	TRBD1	TGCAGCGTTGCCCGTGACAGGGAAGGAAACACCATATATTTT	CSVARDREGNTIYF
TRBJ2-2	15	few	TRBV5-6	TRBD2	TGTGCCAGCAGCTTGGGACTAGCGGAGAACGGGGAGCTGTTTTTT	CASSLGLAENGELFF
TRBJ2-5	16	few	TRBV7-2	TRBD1	TGTGCCAGCAGCTCCCGGGACAGGGGAAGAATAGGGACCCAGTACTTC	CASSSRDRGRIGTQYF
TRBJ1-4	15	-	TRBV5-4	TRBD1	TGTGCCAGCAGCTTCCAAGGGGGCCCGCGTGAAAAACTGTTTTTT	CASSFQGGPREKLFF
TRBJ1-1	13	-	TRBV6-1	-	TGTGCCAGCAGCCCCGTCAGAGGCACTGAAGCTTTCTTT	CASSPVRGTEAFF
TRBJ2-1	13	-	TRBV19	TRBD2	TGTGCCAGCGCTTACCCGGGGGGTATTGAGCAGTTCTTC	CASAYPGGIEQFF
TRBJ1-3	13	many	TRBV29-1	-	TGCAGCGTTGTGCCTGAGGCCGGAAACACCATATATTTT	CSVVPEAGNTIYF
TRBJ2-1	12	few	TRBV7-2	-	TGTGCCAGCAGTCACGGGTTGCATGAGCAGTTCTTC	CASSHGLHEQFF
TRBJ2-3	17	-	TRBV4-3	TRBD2	TGCGCCAGCAGCCCCTGGACTAGCGGGGGGCCCACAGATACGCAGTATTTT	CASSPWTSGGPTDTQYF
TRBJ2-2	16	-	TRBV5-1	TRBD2	TGCGCCAGCACCTCGCCGAGCGGGGTAGAGACCGGGGAGCTGTTTTTT	CASTSPSGVETGELFF
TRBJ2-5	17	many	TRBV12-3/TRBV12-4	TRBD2	TGTGCCAGCAGTGAGGGGGCGGGGGGGCTGGTAGAAGTGACCCAGTACTTC	CASSEGAGGLVEVTQYF
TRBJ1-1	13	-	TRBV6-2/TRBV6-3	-	TGTGCCAGCGAGGGCGTTTTCTCGGGAGCAGCCTTCTTT	CASEGVFSGAAFF
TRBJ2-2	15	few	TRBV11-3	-	TGTGCCAGCAGCCCCTATGGGGGACGGACCGGGGAGCTGTTTTTT	CASSPYGGRTGELFF
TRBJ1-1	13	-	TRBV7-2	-	TGTGCCAGCAGCCCCCGGGACGACACTGAAGCTTTCTTT	CASSPRDDTEAFF